The text below deals with one TCR beta chain. Antigen: not known. The data derive from a study of T cell responses to AZD1222 COVID-19 vaccine. As for the study in general: Second-dose intervals near 4 or 12 weeks were combined. Study conclusions and caveats: Among vaccine-associated CD4 TCRs, coverage spanned spike, with dominance at 160-218 and 743-854. Nearly half of spike-specific TCRs reportedly target unmutated variant regions. Spike-specific TCR breadth and depth went up after people got two AZD1222 doses.

The CDR3 is made up of 14 amino acids. Germline V gene data show CDR1 as SQVTM and CDR2 as ANQGSEA. V shed 3 bases and J shed 2 bases, with 14 bases lying between them. Sequenced by immunoSEQ multiplex PCR; TCRdb stores in-frame clones only, minus some. The sample contains more than 85,000 clones, approximately 90% of which appear only once. The rearrangement links TRBV29-1 to TRBJ2-7; no reliable D call. The specimen was peripheral blood, collected on day 0 of AZD1222 vaccination. The clonotype originates from an adult in good health. The CDR3 nucleotides read TGCAGCGTTGAGGTGAACAATAAACCCTACGAGCAGTACTTC. Protein: CSVEVNNKPYEQYF.